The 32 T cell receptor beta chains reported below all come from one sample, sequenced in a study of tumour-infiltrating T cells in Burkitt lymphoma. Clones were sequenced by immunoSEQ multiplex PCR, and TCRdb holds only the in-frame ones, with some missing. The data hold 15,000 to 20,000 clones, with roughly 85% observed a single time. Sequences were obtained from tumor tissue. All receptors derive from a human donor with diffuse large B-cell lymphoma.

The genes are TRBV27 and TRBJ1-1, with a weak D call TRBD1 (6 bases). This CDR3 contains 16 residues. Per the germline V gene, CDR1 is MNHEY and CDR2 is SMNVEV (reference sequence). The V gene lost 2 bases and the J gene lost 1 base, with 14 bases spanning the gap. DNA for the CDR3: TGTGCCAGCAGTTTAGAGGGGCAGGGGAGGAACACTGAAGCTTTCTTT. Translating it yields CASSLEGQGRNTEAFF.

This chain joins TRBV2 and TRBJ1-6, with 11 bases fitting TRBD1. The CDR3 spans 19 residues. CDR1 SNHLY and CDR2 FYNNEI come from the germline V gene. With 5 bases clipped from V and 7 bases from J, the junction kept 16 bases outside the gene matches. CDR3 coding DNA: TGTGCCAGCAGTTTTCCGGCTGAATCGGGGACAGGGGGAAATTCACCCCTCCACTTT. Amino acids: CASSFPAESGTGGNSPLHF.

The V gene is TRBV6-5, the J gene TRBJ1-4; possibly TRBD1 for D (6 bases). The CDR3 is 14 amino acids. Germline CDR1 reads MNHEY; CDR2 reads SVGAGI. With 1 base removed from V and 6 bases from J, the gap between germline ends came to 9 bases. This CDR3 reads CASSYWGQDEKLFF. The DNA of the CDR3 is TGTGCCAGCAGTTACTGGGGGCAGGATGAAAAACTGTTTTTT.

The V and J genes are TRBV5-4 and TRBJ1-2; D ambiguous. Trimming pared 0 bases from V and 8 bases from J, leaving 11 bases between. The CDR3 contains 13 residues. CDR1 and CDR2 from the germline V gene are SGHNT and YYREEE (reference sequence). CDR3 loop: CASSLEGWQGYTF. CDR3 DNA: TGTGCCAGCAGCTTGGAAGGGTGGCAAGGCTACACCTTC.

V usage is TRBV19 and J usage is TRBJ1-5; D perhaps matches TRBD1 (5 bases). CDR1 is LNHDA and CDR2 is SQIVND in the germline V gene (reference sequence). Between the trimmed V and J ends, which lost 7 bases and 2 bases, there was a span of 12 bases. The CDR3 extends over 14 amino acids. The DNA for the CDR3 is TGTGCCAGTATTGGGGGTGGGCGCAATCAGCCCCAGCATTTT. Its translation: CASIGGGRNQPQHF.

The CDR3 DNA follows: TGTGCCAGCAGCTTAGCCGGGACTAGCGGGGTAATGAATGAGCAGTTCTTC. It yields the protein CASSLAGTSGVMNEQFF. The J gene is TRBJ2-1, the V gene TRBV11-2, with 13 bases lining up with TRBD2. The CDR3 sequence is 17 residues long. CDR1 SGHAT and CDR2 FQNNGV come from the germline V gene. Trimming took 1 base from V and 7 from J; bases not matched to a gene: 7.

The DNA of the CDR3 is TGTGCCAGCAGCCAATCCAATGAGCAGTTCTTC. Its protein is CASSQSNEQFF. The chain employs TRBV14 and TRBJ2-1; D remains ambiguous. V dropped 2 bases and J dropped 6 bases, with 2 bases sitting between them. Germline V CDR1 and CDR2: SGHDN, FVKESK. This CDR3 is 11 amino acids long.

This CDR3 reads CASSYSLNTEAFF. The CDR3 DNA sequence: TGCGCCAGCAGTTACAGTCTGAACACTGAAGCTTTCTTT. The chain recombines TRBV5-1 with TRBJ1-1; D remains ambiguous. Trimming removed 5 bases at V and 0 bases at J, with 8 bases between. Germline values: CDR1 SGHRS, CDR2 YFSETQ. The CDR3 covers 13 residues.

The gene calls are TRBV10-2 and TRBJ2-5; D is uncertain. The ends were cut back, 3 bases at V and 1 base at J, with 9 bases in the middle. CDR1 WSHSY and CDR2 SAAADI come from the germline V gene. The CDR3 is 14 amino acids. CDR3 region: CASSEGRPQETQYF. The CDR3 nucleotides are TGCGCCAGCAGTGAAGGGCGGCCCCAAGAGACCCAGTACTTC.

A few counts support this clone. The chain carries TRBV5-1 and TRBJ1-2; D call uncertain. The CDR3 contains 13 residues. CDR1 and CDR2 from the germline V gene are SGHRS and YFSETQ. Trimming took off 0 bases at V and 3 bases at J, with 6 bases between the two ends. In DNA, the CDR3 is TGCGCCAGCAGCTTGGTTCCAGACTATGGCTACACCTTC. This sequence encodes CASSLVPDYGYTF.

CDR3 in DNA: TGTGCCAGCAGTTACCGTCAGGGTAATTCACCCCTCCACTTT. Translated: CASSYRQGNSPLHF. The V and J genes are TRBV6-6 and TRBJ1-6; tentative D call: TRBD1 (5 bases). Trimming took off 2 bases at V and 6 bases at J, with 8 bases between the two ends. The germline V gene encodes CDR1 MNHNY and CDR2 SVGAGI (reference sequence). The CDR3 is 14 residues long.

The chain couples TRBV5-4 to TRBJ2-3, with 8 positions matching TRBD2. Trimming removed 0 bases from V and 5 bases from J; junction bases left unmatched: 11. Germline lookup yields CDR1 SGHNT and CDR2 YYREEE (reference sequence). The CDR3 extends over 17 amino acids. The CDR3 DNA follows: TGTGCCAGCAGCTTGGGGACTAGCCGAGAAGAAAAAGATACGCAGTATTTT. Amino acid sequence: CASSLGTSREEKDTQYF.

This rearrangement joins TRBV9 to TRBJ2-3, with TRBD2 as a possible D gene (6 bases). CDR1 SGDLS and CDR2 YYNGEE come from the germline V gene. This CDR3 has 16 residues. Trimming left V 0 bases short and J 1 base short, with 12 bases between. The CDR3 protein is CASSVAGGGGTDTQYF. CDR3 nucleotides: TGTGCCAGCAGCGTAGCTGGAGGAGGGGGCACAGATACGCAGTATTTT.

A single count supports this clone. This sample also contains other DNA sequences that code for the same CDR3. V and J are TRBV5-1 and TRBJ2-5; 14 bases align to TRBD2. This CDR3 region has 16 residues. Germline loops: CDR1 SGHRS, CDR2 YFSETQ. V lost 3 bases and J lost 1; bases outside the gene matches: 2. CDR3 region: CASSSGLAGGQETQYF. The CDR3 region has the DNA TGCGCCAGCAGCTCCGGACTAGCGGGGGGCCAAGAGACCCAGTACTTC.

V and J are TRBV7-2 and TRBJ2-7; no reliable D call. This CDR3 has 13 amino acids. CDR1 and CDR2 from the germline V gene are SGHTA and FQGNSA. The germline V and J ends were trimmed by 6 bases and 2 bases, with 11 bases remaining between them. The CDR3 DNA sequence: TGTGCCAGCAGAATGAGTCCTCCCTACGAGCAGTACTTC. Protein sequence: CASRMSPPYEQYF.

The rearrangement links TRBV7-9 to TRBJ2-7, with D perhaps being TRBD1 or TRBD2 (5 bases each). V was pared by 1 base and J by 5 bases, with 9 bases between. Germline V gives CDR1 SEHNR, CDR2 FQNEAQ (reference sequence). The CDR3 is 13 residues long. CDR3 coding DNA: TGTGCCAGCAGCTTAGGAGGGACCAACGAGCAGTACTTC. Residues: CASSLGGTNEQYF.

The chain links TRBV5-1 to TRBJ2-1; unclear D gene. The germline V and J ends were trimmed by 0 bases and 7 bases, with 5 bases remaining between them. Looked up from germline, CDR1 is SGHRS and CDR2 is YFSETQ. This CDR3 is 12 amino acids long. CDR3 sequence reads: CASSLVVNEQFF. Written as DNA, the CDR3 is TGCGCCAGCAGCTTGGTGGTAAATGAGCAGTTCTTC.

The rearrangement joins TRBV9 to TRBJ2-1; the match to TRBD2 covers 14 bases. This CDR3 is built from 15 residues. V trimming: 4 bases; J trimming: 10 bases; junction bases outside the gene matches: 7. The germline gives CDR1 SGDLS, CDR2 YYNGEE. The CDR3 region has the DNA TGTGCCAGCAGCACGGGACTAGCGGGAGCTTGGGAGCAGTTCTTC. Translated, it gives CASSTGLAGAWEQFF.

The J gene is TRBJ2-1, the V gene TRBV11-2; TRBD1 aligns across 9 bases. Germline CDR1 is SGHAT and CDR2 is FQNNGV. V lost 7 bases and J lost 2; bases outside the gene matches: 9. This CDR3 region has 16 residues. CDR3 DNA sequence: TGTGCCAGCATCCTTACGGGACAGGGCCCCTACAATGAGCAGTTCTTC. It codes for CASILTGQGPYNEQFF.

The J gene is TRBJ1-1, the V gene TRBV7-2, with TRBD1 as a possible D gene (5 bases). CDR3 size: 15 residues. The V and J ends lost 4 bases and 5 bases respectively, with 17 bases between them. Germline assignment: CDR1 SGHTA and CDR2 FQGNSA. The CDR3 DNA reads TGTGCCAGCAGCTCACCCCCTCCGACAGCTACTGAAGCTTTCTTT. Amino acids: CASSSPPPTATEAFF.

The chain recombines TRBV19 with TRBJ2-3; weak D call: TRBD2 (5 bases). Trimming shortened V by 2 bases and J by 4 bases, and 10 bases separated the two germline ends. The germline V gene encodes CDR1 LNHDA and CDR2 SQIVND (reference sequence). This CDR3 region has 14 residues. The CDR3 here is CASSILGSADTQYF. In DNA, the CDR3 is TGTGCCAGTAGTATACTGGGGAGTGCAGATACGCAGTATTTT.

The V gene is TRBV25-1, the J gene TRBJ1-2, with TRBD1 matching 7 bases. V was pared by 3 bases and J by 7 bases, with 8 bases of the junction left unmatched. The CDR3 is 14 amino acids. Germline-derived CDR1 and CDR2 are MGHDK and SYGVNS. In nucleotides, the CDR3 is TGTGCCAGCAGTGACCTAACAGGGGCGGGTGGCTACACCTTC. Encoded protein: CASSDLTGAGGYTF.

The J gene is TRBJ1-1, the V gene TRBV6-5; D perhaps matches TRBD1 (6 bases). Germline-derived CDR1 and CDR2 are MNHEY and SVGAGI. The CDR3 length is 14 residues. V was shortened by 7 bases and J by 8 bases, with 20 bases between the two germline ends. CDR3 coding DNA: TGTGCCAGCACCTTCGGGGGGGCATATTCCGAAGCTTTCTTT. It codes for CASTFGGAYSEAFF.

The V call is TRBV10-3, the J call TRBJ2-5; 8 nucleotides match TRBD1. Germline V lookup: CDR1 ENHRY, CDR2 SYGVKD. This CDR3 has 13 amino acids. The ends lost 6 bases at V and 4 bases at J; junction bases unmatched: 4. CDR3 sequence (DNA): TGTGCCATCAGGGGACAGGCTGGAGAGACCCAGTACTTC. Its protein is CAIRGQAGETQYF.

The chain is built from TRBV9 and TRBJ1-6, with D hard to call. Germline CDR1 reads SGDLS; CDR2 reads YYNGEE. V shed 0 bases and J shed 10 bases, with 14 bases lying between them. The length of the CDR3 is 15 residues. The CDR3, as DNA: TGTGCCAGCAGCGTAGTGGCGGCAGTAGGGTCACCCCTCCACTTT. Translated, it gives CASSVVAAVGSPLHF.

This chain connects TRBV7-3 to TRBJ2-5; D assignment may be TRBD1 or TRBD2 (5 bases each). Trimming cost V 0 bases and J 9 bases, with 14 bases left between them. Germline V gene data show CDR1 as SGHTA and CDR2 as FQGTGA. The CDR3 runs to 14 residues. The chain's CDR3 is CASSLTGPTGPQYF. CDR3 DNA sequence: TGTGCCAGCAGCTTAACAGGGCCCACGGGACCCCAGTACTTC.

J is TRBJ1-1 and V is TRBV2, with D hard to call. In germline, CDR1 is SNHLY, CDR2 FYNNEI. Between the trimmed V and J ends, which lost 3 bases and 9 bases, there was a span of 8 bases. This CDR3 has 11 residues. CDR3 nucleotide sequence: TGTGCCAGCAGTGAGAGTTTGAAAGCTTTCTTT. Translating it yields CASSESLKAFF.

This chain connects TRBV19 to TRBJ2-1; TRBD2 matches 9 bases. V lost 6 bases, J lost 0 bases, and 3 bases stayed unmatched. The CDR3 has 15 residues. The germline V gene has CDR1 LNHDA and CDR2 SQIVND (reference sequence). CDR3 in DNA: TGTGCCAGTAGCCTAGCGGGGAGCTCCTACAATGAGCAGTTCTTC. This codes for CASSLAGSSYNEQFF.

CDR3 sequence reads: CASSLGTTYGYTF. The DNA for the CDR3 is TGTGCCAGCAGCCTCGGGACTACCTATGGCTACACCTTC. V is TRBV5-5 and J is TRBJ1-2; possible D gene TRBD1, 5 bases. V shed 4 bases and J shed 4 bases, with 11 bases lying between them. CDR1 and CDR2 from the germline V gene are SGHKS and YYEKEE (reference sequence). The CDR3 runs to 13 residues.

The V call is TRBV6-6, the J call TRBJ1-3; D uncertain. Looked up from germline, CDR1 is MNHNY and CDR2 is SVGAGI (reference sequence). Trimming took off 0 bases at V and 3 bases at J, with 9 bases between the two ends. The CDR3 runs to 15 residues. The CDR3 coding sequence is TGTGCCAGCAGTTACTCGACGAGGGTTGGAAACACCATATATTTT. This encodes CASSYSTRVGNTIYF.

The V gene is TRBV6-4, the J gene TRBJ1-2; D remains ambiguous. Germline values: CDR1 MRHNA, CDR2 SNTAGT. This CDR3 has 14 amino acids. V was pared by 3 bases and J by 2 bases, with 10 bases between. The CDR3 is CASSESDRNYGYTF. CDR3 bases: TGTGCCAGCAGTGAATCCGACCGAAACTATGGCTACACCTTC.

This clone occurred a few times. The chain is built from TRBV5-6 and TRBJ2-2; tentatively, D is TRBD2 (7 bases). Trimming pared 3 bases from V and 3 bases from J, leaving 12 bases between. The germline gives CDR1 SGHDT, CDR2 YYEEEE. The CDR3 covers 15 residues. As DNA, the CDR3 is TGTGCCAGCAGCTCGGGGGGCTTGGACACCGGGGAGCTGTTTTTT. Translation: CASSSGGLDTGELFF.